The source of this T cell receptor (beta chain) is a study of long-term antiretroviral therapy in people with HIV. Study observations and caveats: Drawn between about 2004 and 2018, the blood was possibly obtained under older ART regimens. Among HIV repertoires, CDR3 length ranges were narrower than those of controls. Researchers lacked any data on ART adherence, viral resistance or therapy changes.

At least two post-ART and at least one pre-ART PBMC sample were available for each donor. Assay version v3.0 of immunoSEQ was used, and it was run at survey level. TCRdb's copy holds only in-frame clones and misses some; the assay was immunoSEQ multiplex PCR. The sample contains tens of thousands of clones, roughly 84% of which appear only once. About this clone: Its antigen is currently unknown.

The CDR3 loop spans 13 amino acids. The germline CDR1 and CDR2 sequences are LNHDA and SQIVND (reference sequence). The trim removed 10 bases at V and 7 bases at J, leaving 10 bases unmatched. The sequencing here drew on unsorted PBMCs, taken at the start of antiretroviral therapy. The sequence derives from a man aged 50-59 years with HIV. The chain links TRBV19 to TRBJ2-7, with 10 bases matching TRBD2. The CDR3: CATSGGAFLEQYF. As DNA, the CDR3 is TGTGCCACGAGCGGGGGGGCCTTTCTGGAGCAGTACTTC.